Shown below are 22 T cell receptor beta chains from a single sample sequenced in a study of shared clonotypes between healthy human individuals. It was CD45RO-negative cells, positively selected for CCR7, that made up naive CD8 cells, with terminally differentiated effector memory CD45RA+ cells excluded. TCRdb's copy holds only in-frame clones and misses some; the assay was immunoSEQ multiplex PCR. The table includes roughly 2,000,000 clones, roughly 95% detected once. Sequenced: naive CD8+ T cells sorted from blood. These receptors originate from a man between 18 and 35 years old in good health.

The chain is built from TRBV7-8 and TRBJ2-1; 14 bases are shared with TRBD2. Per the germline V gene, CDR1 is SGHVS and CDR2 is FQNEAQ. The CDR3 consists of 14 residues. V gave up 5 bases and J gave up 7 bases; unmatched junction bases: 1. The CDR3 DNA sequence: TGTGCCAGCAGCCGACTAGCGGGAGGGAATGAGCAGTTCTTC. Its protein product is CASSRLAGGNEQFF.

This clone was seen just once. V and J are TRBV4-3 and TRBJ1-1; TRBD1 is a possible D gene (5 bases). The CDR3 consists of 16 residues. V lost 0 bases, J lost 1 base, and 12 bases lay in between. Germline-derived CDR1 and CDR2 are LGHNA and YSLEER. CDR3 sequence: CASSQDLGDSNTEAFF. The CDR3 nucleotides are TGCGCCAGCAGCCAAGATTTGGGGGATTCGAACACTGAAGCTTTCTTT.

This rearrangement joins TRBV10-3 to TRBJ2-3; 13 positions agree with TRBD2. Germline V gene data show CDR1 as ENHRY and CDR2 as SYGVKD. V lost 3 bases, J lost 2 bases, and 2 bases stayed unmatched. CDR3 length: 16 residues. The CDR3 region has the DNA TGTGCCATCAGTGAAGGACTAGCGGGAGCCACAGATACGCAGTATTTT. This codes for CAISEGLAGATDTQYF.

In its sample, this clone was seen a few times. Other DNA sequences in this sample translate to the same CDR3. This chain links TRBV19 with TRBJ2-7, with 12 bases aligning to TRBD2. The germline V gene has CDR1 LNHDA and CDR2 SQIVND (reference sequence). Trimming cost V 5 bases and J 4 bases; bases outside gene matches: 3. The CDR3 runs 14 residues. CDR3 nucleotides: TGTGCCAGTAGTGCGACTAGCGGGAGTTACGAGCAGTACTTC. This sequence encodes CASSATSGSYEQYF.

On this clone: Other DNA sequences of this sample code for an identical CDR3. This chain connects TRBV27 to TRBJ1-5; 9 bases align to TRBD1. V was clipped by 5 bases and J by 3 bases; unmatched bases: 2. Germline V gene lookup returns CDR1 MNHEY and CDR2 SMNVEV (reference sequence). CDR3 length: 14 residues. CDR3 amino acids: CASSRQGVNQPQHF. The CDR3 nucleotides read TGTGCCAGCAGTCGACAGGGGGTCAATCAGCCCCAGCATTTT.

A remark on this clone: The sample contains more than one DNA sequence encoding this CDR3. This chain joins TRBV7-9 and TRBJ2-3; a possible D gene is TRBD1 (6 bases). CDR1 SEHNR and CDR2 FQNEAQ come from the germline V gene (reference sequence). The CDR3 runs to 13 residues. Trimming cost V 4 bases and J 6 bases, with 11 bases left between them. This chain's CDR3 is CASSSQGSDTQYF. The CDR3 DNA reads TGTGCCAGCAGCTCGCAGGGGTCTGATACGCAGTATTTT.

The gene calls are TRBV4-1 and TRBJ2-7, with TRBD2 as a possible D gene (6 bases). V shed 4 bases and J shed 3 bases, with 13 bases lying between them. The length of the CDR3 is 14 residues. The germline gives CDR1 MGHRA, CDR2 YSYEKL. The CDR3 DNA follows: TGCGCCAGCAGCCGAATCGGGGGAGGCTACGAGCAGTACTTC. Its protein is CASSRIGGGYEQYF.

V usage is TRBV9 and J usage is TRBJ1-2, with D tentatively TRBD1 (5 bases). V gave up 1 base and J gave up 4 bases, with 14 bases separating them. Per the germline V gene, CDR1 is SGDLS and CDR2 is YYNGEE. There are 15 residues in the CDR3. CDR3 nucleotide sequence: TGTGCCAGCAGCGTACTCAGGGCAAGACGCTATGGCTACACCTTC. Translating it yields CASSVLRARRYGYTF.

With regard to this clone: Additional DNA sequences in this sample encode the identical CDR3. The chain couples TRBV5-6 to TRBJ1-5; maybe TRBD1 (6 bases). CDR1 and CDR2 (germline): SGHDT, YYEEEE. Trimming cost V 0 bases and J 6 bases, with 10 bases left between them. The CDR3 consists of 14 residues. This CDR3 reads CASSLGGGGQPQHF. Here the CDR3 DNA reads TGTGCCAGCAGCTTGGGAGGAGGGGGTCAGCCCCAGCATTTT.

CDR3 protein: CASSQGQGTYNEQFF. CDR3 in DNA: TGCGCCAGCAGCCAAGGACAGGGGACTTACAATGAGCAGTTCTTC. The gene calls are TRBV5-1 and TRBJ2-1, with TRBD1 identical over 9 bases. This CDR3 comprises 15 residues. J gave up 4 bases and V 4 bases, and 6 bases lay outside the gene matches. The germline V gene encodes CDR1 SGHRS and CDR2 YFSETQ.

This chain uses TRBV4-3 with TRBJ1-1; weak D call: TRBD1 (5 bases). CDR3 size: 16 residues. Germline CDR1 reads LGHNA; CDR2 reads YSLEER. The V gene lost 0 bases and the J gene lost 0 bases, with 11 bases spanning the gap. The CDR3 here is CASSQDIGTMNTEAFF. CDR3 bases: TGCGCCAGCAGCCAAGATATAGGGACCATGAACACTGAAGCTTTCTTT.

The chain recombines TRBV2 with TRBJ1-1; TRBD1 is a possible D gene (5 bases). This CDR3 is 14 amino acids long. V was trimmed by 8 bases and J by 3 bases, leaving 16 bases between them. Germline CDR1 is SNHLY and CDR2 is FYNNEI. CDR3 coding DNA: TGTGCCAGCTTACACCGGGACTTCTACACTGAAGCTTTCTTT. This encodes CASLHRDFYTEAFF.

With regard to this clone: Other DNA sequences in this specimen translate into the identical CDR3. The DNA for the CDR3 is TGTGCCAGCAGCGACGGGGGACAGGGGGCCTACGAGCAGTACTTC. It codes for CASSDGGQGAYEQYF. This chain links TRBV25-1 with TRBJ2-7; 11 nucleotides line up with TRBD1. V dropped 6 bases and J dropped 2; count of bases not matched to a gene: 6. The CDR3 is 15 residues long. Germline values: CDR1 MGHDK, CDR2 SYGVNS.

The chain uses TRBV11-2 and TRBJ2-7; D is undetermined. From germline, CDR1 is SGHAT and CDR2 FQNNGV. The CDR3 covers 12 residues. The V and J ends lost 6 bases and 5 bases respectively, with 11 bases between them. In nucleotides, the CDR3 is TGTGCCAGCAGTCACGAAATGGACGAGCAGTACTTC. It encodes CASSHEMDEQYF.

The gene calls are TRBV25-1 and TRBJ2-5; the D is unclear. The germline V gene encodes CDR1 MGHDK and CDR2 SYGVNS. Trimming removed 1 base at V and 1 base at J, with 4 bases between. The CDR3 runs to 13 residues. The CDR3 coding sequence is TGTGCCAGCAGTGAATGGCGCCAAGAGACCCAGTACTTC. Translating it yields CASSEWRQETQYF.

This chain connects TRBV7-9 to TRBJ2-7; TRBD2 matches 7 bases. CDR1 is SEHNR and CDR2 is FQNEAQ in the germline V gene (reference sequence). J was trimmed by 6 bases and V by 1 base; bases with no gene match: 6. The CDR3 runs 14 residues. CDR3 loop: CASSLDVASGEQYF. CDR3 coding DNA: TGTGCCAGCAGCTTAGACGTGGCTAGCGGCGAGCAGTACTTC.

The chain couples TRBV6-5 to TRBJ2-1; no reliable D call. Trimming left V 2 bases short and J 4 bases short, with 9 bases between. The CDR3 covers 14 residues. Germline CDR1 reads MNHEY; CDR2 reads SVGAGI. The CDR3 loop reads CASSYLDGYNEQFF. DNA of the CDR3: TGTGCCAGCAGTTACCTGGACGGATACAATGAGCAGTTCTTC.

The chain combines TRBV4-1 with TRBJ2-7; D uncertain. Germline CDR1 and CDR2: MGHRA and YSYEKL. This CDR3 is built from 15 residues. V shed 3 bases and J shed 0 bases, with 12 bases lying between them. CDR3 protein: CASSHKTESSYEQYF. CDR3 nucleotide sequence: TGCGCCAGCAGCCACAAAACAGAGAGCTCCTACGAGCAGTACTTC.

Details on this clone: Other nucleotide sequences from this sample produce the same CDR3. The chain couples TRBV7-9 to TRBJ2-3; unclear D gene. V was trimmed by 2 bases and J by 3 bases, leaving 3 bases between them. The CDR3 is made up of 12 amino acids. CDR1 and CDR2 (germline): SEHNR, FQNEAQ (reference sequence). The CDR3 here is CASSLSTDTQYF. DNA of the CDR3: TGTGCCAGCAGCTTATCGACAGATACGCAGTATTTT.

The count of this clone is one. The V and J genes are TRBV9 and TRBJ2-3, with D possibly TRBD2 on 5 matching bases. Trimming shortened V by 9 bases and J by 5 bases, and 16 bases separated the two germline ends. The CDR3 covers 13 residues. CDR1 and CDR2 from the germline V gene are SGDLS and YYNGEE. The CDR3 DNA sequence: TGTGCCACTAGTGGGGAGCTCGGAGATACGCAGTATTTT. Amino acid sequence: CATSGELGDTQYF.

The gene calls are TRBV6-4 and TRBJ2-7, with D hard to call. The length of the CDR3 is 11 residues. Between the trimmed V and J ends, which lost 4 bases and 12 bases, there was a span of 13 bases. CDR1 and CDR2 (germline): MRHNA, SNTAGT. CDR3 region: CASSARLMRYF. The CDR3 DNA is TGTGCCAGCAGTGCACGGCTCATGCGGTACTTC.

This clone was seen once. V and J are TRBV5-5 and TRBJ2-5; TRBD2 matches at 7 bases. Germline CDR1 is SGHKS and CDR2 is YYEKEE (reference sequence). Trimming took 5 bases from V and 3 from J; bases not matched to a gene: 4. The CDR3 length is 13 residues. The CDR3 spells CASSSSGKETQYF. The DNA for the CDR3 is TGTGCCAGCAGTTCCAGCGGGAAAGAGACCCAGTACTTC.